The clone carrying this TCR beta chain was counted a few times. Its antigen remains unknown. Each patient's relapse followed autologous stem cell transplantation, and brentuximab vedotin exposure varied. This sample stems from a study of PD-1 blockade in classical Hodgkin lymphoma. The CDR3 has 12 amino acids. The V gene's germline CDR1 is SQVTM and CDR2 ANQGSEA. Trimming took 2 bases from V and 6 from J, leaving 9 bases between them. Study-wide findings and caveats: Exclusion was the outcome for patients who began nivolumab under 1 year after ASCT. CD4+ TCR diversity climbed significantly by C4D1, unlike CD8+ TCR diversity. Patients with a complete response exhibited baseline diversity comparable to newly diagnosed patients.

Using immunoSEQ multiplex PCR, the repertoire was profiled, and TCRdb retains in-frame clones only, with some absent. Of 25,000 to 35,000 clones in the sample, about two thirds were seen once. Here the sequenced sample was peripheral blood mononuclear cells (PBMCs), taken before the second cycle of nivolumab. The chain couples TRBV29-1 to TRBJ2-3; perhaps TRBD2 as D (6 bases). This TCR derives from a human donor with classical Hodgkin lymphoma. In nucleotides, the CDR3 is TGCAGCGTTGAACGCGGGGCGGATACGCAGTATTTT. Its translation is CSVERGADTQYF.